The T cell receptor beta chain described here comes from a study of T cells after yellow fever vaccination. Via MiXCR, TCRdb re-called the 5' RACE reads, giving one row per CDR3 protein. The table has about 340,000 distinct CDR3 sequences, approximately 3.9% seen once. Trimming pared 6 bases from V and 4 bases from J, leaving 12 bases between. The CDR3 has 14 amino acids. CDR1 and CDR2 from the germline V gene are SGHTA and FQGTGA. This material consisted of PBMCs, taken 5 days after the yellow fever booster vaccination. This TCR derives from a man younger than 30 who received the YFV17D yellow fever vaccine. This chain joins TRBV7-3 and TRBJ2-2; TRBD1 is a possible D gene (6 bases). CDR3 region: CASRQQGATGELFF. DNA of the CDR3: TGTGCCAGCAGACAACAGGGAGCCACCGGGGAGCTGTTTTTT.